Each of the 12 T cell receptor beta chains below was sequenced from the same sample in a study of T-cell memory formation after mild COVID-19. A single record per CDR3 protein comes from TCRdb applying MiXCR to the 5' RACE reads. The data contain 140,000 or so distinct CDR3 sequences, 6% to 7% of them singletons. The sample consisted of PBMCs or a T cell subset sorted from them (not recorded which). These receptors originate from an adult woman who had mild COVID-19 (a few samples of this study predate the infection). Cell type and time point are not known.

This clonotype was detected many times. This sequence joins TRBV20-1 and TRBJ2-4; D remains ambiguous. Trimming took off 4 bases at V and 0 bases at J, with 4 bases between the two ends. Germline V gene data show CDR1 as DFQATT and CDR2 as SNEGSKA (reference sequence). This CDR3 contains 12 residues. The CDR3 reads CSATGAKNIQYF. CDR3 DNA: TGCAGTGCTACAGGAGCCAAAAACATTCAGTACTTC.

In this sample, this clonotype turned up many times. This chain links TRBV12-3 or TRBV12-4 with TRBJ2-7, with D possibly matching TRBD2 (6 bases). The ends were cut back, 6 bases at V and 9 bases at J, with 15 bases in the middle. The CDR3 has 12 residues. The CDR3: CASSSGQGGQYF. The CDR3 region has the DNA TGTGCCAGCAGCTCAGGGCAGGGAGGGCAGTACTTC.

This chain connects TRBV18 to TRBJ2-4, with a tentative D call TRBD2 (5 bases). The germline V gene encodes CDR1 KGHSH and CDR2 LQKENI. The CDR3 is 16 residues long. Trimming shortened V by 6 bases and J by 5 bases, and 20 bases separated the two germline ends. CDR3: CASSPRAWISENIQYF. Written as DNA, the CDR3 is TGTGCCAGCTCGCCGAGGGCCTGGATTTCGGAAAACATTCAGTACTTC.

This clonotype was seen repeatedly, ten times or more. This chain links TRBV29-1 with TRBJ1-5, with 9 nucleotides matching TRBD1. V trimming: 5 bases; J trimming: 7 bases; junction bases outside the gene matches: 3. CDR1 and CDR2 (germline): SQVTM, ANQGSEA. This CDR3 region has 12 residues. This chain's CDR3 is CSVRTGEQPQHF. CDR3 DNA sequence: TGCAGCGTTAGGACAGGGGAACAGCCCCAGCATTTT.

This clonotype was seen at least ten times. The chain joins TRBV20-1 to TRBJ2-1; 9 bases map to TRBD1. The germline CDR1 and CDR2 sequences are DFQATT and SNEGSKA (reference sequence). V shed 3 bases and J 6 bases; nucleotides not matched to a gene: 6. CDR3 length equals 14 residues. The CDR3 loop is CSASFMTGGNEQFF. The CDR3 bases are TGCAGTGCTAGCTTCATGACAGGGGGCAATGAGCAGTTCTTC.

There are many counts of this clonotype. The V gene is TRBV7-2, the J gene TRBJ2-1, with a possible D match to TRBD1 (5 bases). CDR3 size: 14 residues. The V and J ends lost 1 base and 4 bases respectively, with 8 bases between them. Germline loops: CDR1 SGHTA, CDR2 FQGNSA. CDR3 coding DNA: TGTGCCAGCAGCTTAGAAAGGGGTTACAATGAGCAGTTCTTC. Encoded protein: CASSLERGYNEQFF.

This clonotype was detected many times. The chain uses TRBV29-1 and TRBJ2-1; 8 bases agree with TRBD2. The CDR3 loop spans 15 amino acids. Germline CDR1 reads SQVTM; CDR2 reads ANQGSEA. J was trimmed by 4 bases and V by 6 bases; bases with no gene match: 11. The CDR3: CSVTGQRGSYNEQFF. CDR3 DNA: TGCAGCGTCACAGGGCAGCGGGGGAGTTACAATGAGCAGTTCTTC.

The gene calls are TRBV20-1 and TRBJ2-7; D may be TRBD1 (6 bases). This CDR3 has 11 amino acids. Germline V gene data show CDR1 as DFQATT and CDR2 as SNEGSKA (reference sequence). V was cut by 7 bases and J by 2 bases, with 9 bases left in between. CDR3 sequence reads: CSVTGPYEQYF. For the CDR3, the DNA is TGCAGTGTAACAGGGCCCTACGAGCAGTACTTC.

This clonotype was observed many times. V usage is TRBV29-1 and J usage is TRBJ2-1; 8 nucleotides match TRBD2. Per the germline V gene, CDR1 is SQVTM and CDR2 is ANQGSEA. The CDR3 totals 17 residues. The V segment lost 3 bases and the J segment 3 bases; nucleotides outside the gene matches: 13. The CDR3: CSVDDPLGREGYNEQFF. In DNA form, the CDR3 reads TGCAGCGTTGATGACCCTCTCGGGAGGGAGGGCTACAATGAGCAGTTCTTC.

This clonotype was recorded many times. The chain couples TRBV24-1 to TRBJ1-1; tentatively, D is TRBD1 (5 bases). The length of the CDR3 is 13 residues. Germline lookup yields CDR1 KGHDR and CDR2 SFDVKD. Trimming took 7 bases from V and 4 from J, leaving 12 bases between them. CDR3 bases: TGTGCCACCAGCGACCGGGGGTTCACTGAAGCTTTCTTT. The encoded protein is CATSDRGFTEAFF.

In this sample, this clonotype turned up many times. The chain has TRBV27 and TRBJ2-1; D unresolved. Deletions cut 6 bases from V and 0 bases from J, with 15 bases between. CDR3 length: 16 amino acids. Germline CDR1 is MNHEY and CDR2 is SMNVEV (reference sequence). The CDR3 nucleotides are TGTGCCAGCAGCCTCGAGAGGCCAAGCTCCTACAATGAGCAGTTCTTC. It yields the protein CASSLERPSSYNEQFF.

This clonotype was counted between two and nine times. The V gene is TRBV2, the J gene TRBJ1-1; possible D gene TRBD1, 5 bases. Germline loops: CDR1 SNHLY, CDR2 FYNNEI. The CDR3 has 13 residues. Trimming left V 5 bases short and J 7 bases short, with 14 bases between. The CDR3 DNA is TGTGCCAGCAGTCAAGGGTGGAGGGGTGAAGCTTTCTTT. It specifies CASSQGWRGEAFF.